This TCR beta chain was recorded in a study of blood T cell repertoires in COVID-19. In the study overall: Acute and convalescent COVID-19 samples came from the United States, Italy and Spain. Sample material is recorded as cDNA or gDNA derived from T cells, B-cell-depleted T cells, or PBMCs.

Profiled with immunoSEQ multiplex PCR; TCRdb holds only in-frame clones, not every one. The data show some 93,000 clones, with 85% seen just once and 3.5% to 4% held by the top ten. This CDR3 region has 13 residues. V was clipped by 4 bases and J by 8 bases, with 14 bases between them. The chain is built from TRBV12-3 or TRBV12-4 and TRBJ1-2, with D unresolved. The origin of this receptor is a man aged 55 to 70 with acute or convalescent COVID-19. Material: peripheral blood. CDR3 amino acids: CASSSGEMGGYTF. CDR3 in DNA: TGTGCCAGCAGTTCTGGCGAAATGGGCGGCTACACCTTC.